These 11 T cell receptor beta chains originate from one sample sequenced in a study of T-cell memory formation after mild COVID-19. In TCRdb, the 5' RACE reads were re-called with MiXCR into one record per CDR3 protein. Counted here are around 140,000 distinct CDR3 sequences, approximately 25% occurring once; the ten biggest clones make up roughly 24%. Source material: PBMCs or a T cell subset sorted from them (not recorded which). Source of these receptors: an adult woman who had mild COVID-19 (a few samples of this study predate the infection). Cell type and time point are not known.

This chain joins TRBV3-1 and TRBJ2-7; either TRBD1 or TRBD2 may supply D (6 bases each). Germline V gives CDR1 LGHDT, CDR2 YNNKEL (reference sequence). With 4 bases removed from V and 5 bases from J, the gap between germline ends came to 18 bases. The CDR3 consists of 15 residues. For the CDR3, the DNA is TGTGCCAGCAGCCGCGTAGGAGGGGGTAGGGACGAGCAGTACTTC. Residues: CASSRVGGGRDEQYF.

The CDR3 spells CASSFKGQGVGDEQFF. CDR3 sequence (DNA): TGTGCCAGCAGCTTTAAGGGACAGGGGGTCGGAGATGAGCAGTTCTTC. The rearrangement uses TRBV7-6 and TRBJ2-1; 11 bases match TRBD1. CDR1 is SGHVS, CDR2 FNYEAQ, per germline. V dropped 3 bases and J dropped 8; count of bases not matched to a gene: 9. This CDR3 comprises 16 residues. Using reference TRBV7-6 and TRBJ2-1 for the parts outside the CDR3, the full variable domain is GAGVSQSPRYKVTKRGQDVALRCDPISGHVSLYWYRQALGQGPEFLTYFNYEAQQDKSGLPNDRFSAERPEGSISTLTIQRTEQRDSAMYRCASSFKGQGVGDEQFFGPGTRLTVL.

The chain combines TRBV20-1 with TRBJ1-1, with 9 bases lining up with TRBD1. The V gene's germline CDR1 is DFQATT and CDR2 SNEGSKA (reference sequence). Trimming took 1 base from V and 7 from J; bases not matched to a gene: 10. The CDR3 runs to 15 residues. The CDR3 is CSARVPGQGAFEAFF. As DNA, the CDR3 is TGCAGTGCTAGAGTTCCGGGACAGGGCGCGTTTGAAGCTTTCTTT.

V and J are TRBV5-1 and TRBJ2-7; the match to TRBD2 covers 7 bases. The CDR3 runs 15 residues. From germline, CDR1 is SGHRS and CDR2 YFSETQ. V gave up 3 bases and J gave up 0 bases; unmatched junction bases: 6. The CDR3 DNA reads TGCGCCAGCAGCTACCGGGACTACGCCTCCTACGAGCAGTACTTC. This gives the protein CASSYRDYASYEQYF.

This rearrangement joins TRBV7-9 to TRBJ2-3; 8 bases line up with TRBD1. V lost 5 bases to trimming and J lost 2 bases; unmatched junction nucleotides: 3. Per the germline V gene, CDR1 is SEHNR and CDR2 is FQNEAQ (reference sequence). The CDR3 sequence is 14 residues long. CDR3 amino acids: CASSRGQVTDTQYF. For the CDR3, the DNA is TGTGCCAGCAGCAGGGGACAGGTCACAGATACGCAGTATTTT.

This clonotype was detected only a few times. The CDR3, as DNA: TGTGCCAGCACCGAGACAGGTCCATACGGCCCCTTCGCCTACGAGCAGTACTTC. Its protein product is CASTETGPYGPFAYEQYF. V is TRBV28 and J is TRBJ2-7, with a weak D call TRBD1 (6 bases). V was clipped by 7 bases and J by 2 bases, with 27 bases between them. Germline lookup yields CDR1 MDHEN and CDR2 SYDVKM. The CDR3 has 18 residues.

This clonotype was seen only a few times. The CDR3 is CASSLQGAFDEQFF. CDR3 nucleotides: TGTGCCAGCAGTTTACAGGGGGCTTTTGATGAGCAGTTCTTC. This chain links TRBV12-3 or TRBV12-4 with TRBJ2-1, with 8 bases fitting TRBD1. V trimming: 2 bases; J trimming: 8 bases; junction bases outside the gene matches: 5. CDR3 length: 14 residues.

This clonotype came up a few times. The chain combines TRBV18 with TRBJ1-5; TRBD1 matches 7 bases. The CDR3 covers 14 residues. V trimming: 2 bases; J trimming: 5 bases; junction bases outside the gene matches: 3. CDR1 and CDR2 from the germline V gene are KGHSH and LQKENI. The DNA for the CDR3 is TGTGCCAGCTCACCAGTCAGGGGGGATCAGCCCCAGCATTTT. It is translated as CASSPVRGDQPQHF. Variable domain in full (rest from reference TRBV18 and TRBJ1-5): NAGVMQNPRHLVRRRGQEARLRCSPMKGHSHVYWYRQLPEEGLKFMVYLQKENIIDESGMPKERFSAEFPKEGPSILRIQQVVRGDSAAYFCASSPVRGDQPQHFGDGTRLSIL.

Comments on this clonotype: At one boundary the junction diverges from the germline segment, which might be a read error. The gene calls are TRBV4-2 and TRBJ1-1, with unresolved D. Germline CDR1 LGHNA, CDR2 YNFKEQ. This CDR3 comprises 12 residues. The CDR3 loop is CASSQELNEDFF. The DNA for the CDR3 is TGTGCCAGCAGCCAAGAGCTGAATGAAGATTTCTTT.

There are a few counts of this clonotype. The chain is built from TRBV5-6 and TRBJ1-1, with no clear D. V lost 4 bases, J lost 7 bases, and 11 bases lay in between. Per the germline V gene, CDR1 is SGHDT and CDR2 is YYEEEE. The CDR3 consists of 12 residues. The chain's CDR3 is CASSLRTGEAFF. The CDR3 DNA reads TGTGCCAGCAGCCTTAGGACCGGTGAAGCTTTCTTT.

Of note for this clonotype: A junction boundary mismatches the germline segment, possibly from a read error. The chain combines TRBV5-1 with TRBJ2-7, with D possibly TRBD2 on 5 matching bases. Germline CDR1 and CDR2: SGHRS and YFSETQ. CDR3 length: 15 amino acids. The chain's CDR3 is CASSLGLPSDYGQYF. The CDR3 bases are TGCGCCAGCAGCCTCGGACTCCCGAGCGACTACGGGCAGTACTTC.